Presented here are 21 T cell receptor beta chains from one specimen sequenced in a study of T cells in tumors after PD-1 blockade. Using immunoSEQ multiplex PCR, the repertoire was profiled, and TCRdb retains in-frame clones only, with some absent. The data show 55,000 to 70,000 clones, 80% seen once. Sequencing used PBMCs, obtained before anti-PD-1 treatment. The receptors were sampled from a human donor with basal cell carcinoma.

The chain joins TRBV7-6 to TRBJ2-7; 8 bases map to TRBD1. CDR3 size: 14 residues. In germline, CDR1 is SGHVS, CDR2 FNYEAQ. J gave up 0 bases and V 6 bases, and 4 bases lay outside the gene matches. CDR3 sequence reads: CASSSGTGSYEQYF. CDR3 sequence (DNA): TGTGCCAGCAGTTCCGGGACAGGCTCCTACGAGCAGTACTTC.

The V and J genes are TRBV4-2 and TRBJ2-1; 9 nucleotides agree with TRBD2. The germline V gene encodes CDR1 LGHNA and CDR2 YNFKEQ. This CDR3 is 15 amino acids long. V was pared by 3 bases and J by 2 bases, with 2 bases of the junction left unmatched. CDR3 residues: CASSQQRGAYNEQFF. The CDR3 DNA is TGTGCCAGCAGCCAGCAGCGGGGGGCCTACAATGAGCAGTTCTTC.

The rearrangement links TRBV10-3 to TRBJ1-2; D is possibly TRBD1 (5 bases). The germline CDR1 and CDR2 sequences are ENHRY and SYGVKD. V shed 7 bases and J shed 4 bases, with 16 bases lying between them. The length of the CDR3 is 14 residues. CDR3 bases: TGTGCCATCAAAGGGACGGTACTAAGCTATGGCTACACCTTC. This encodes CAIKGTVLSYGYTF.

J is TRBJ1-6 and V is TRBV5-1; D not certain. Germline V gives CDR1 SGHRS, CDR2 YFSETQ. The ends were cut back, 0 bases at V and 2 bases at J, with 6 bases in the middle. The CDR3 consists of 15 residues. CDR3 DNA sequence: TGCGCCAGCAGCTTGGACAGTACCTATAATTCACCCCTCCACTTT. The encoded protein is CASSLDSTYNSPLHF.

This chain links TRBV5-1 with TRBJ2-5, with D unresolved. Germline CDR1 is SGHRS and CDR2 is YFSETQ. V lost 1 base to trimming and J lost 2 bases, with 9 bases between them. The CDR3 spans 14 residues. CDR3 sequence (DNA): TGCGCCAGCAGCTTGAAAGGTCCTCAAGAGACCCAGTACTTC. Protein sequence: CASSLKGPQETQYF.

V is TRBV5-4 and J is TRBJ2-5; TRBD1 or TRBD2 may be the D gene (5 bases each). This CDR3 has 15 residues. Germline V gene lookup returns CDR1 SGHNT and CDR2 YYREEE (reference sequence). Trimming cost V 2 bases and J 3 bases, with 14 bases left between them. CDR3 sequence: CASSLGTSPKETQYF. The CDR3 DNA is TGTGCCAGCAGCTTAGGGACGTCTCCGAAAGAGACCCAGTACTTC.

This rearrangement joins TRBV29-1 to TRBJ1-2; 7 bases match TRBD1. Trimming cost V 6 bases and J 7 bases; bases outside gene matches: 11. The germline CDR1 and CDR2 sequences are SQVTM and ANQGSEA. The CDR3 is made up of 13 amino acids. The CDR3 spells CSVRTGSSRGYTF. For the CDR3, the DNA is TGCAGCGTCCGGACAGGTTCCTCCCGTGGCTACACCTTC. Variable domain in full (rest from reference TRBV29-1 and TRBJ1-2): SAVISQKPSRDICQRGTSLTIQCQVDSQVTMMFWYRQQPGQSLTLIATANQGSEATYESGFVIDKFPISRPNLTFSTLTVSNMSPEDSSIYLCSVRTGSSRGYTFGSGTRLTVV.

As regards this clone: Given a much more abundant clone one base away, this may be a read error. Other nucleotide sequences in the sample specify the same CDR3. J is TRBJ1-2 and V is TRBV4-2; no reliable D call. Germline CDR1 reads LGHNA; CDR2 reads YNFKEQ. Deletions cut 0 bases from V and 8 bases from J, with 7 bases between. The CDR3 consists of 12 residues. Here the CDR3 reads CASSQDTGGYTF. As DNA, the CDR3 is TGTGCCAGCAGCCAAGATACGGGAGGCTACACCTTC.

V and J are TRBV5-1 and TRBJ2-5, with 7 bases lining up with TRBD2. The CDR3 length is 13 residues. In germline, CDR1 is SGHRS, CDR2 YFSETQ. The J segment lost 5 bases and the V segment lost 4 bases, leaving 5 bases of the junction unmatched. Written as DNA, the CDR3 is TGCGCCAGCAGCGGGACTATTACGGAGACCCAGTACTTC. This sequence encodes CASSGTITETQYF.

The CDR3 DNA sequence: TGTGCCAGCAGCGTACTAGCGGGGCCCACAGATACGCAGTATTTT. It codes for CASSVLAGPTDTQYF. V is TRBV9 and J is TRBJ2-3; 9 bases map to TRBD2. V lost 1 base, J lost 2 bases, and 2 bases stayed unmatched. The V gene's germline CDR1 is SGDLS and CDR2 YYNGEE. CDR3 size: 15 residues. Filled out from reference TRBV9 and TRBJ2-3, the complete variable domain reads DSGVTQTPKHLITATGQRVTLRCSPRSGDLSVYWYQQSLDQGLQFLIQYYNGEERAKGNILERFSAQQFPDLHSELNLSSLELGDSALYFCASSVLAGPTDTQYFGPGTRLTVL.

The chain has TRBV30 and TRBJ2-7, with a weak D call TRBD2 (5 bases). The germline V and J ends were trimmed by 1 base and 3 bases, with 13 bases remaining between them. The CDR3 is 14 residues long. The germline CDR1 and CDR2 sequences are GTSNPN and SVGIG (reference sequence). The CDR3 region is CAWSDRGNFYEQYF. CDR3 coding DNA: TGTGCCTGGAGTGATAGAGGGAATTTCTACGAGCAGTACTTC.

This clone has a handful of counts. This sequence joins TRBV5-1 and TRBJ2-3; 16 bases are shared with TRBD2. With V trimmed by 5 bases and J by 5 bases, 5 bases remained unmatched. The germline V gene has CDR1 SGHRS and CDR2 YFSETQ. CDR3 size: 16 residues. CDR3 region: CASRLGLAGGQDTQYF. Written as DNA, the CDR3 is TGCGCCAGCAGGCTGGGACTAGCGGGGGGGCAAGATACGCAGTATTTT.

By its share, this clone is medium-sized. The CDR3 loop is CASSPGTGSGYTF. In DNA form, the CDR3 reads TGTGCCAGCAGCCCCGGGACAGGGAGTGGCTACACCTTC. The chain recombines TRBV6-6 with TRBJ1-2; 9 bases agree with TRBD1. Germline V lookup: CDR1 MNHNY, CDR2 SVGAGI (reference sequence). The CDR3 loop spans 13 amino acids. V shed 6 bases and J 7 bases; nucleotides not matched to a gene: 6.

The chain links TRBV7-3 to TRBJ1-2, with 7 bases that match TRBD1. CDR1 and CDR2 from the germline V gene are SGHTA and FQGTGA. J gave up 8 bases and V 2 bases, and 5 bases lay outside the gene matches. CDR3 size: 13 residues. Here the CDR3 DNA reads TGTGCCAGCAGCTTATTGACAGGGTCGGGCTACACCTTC. It encodes CASSLLTGSGYTF.

The chain uses TRBV13 and TRBJ2-5; D is uncertain. V was trimmed by 5 bases and J by 3 bases, leaving 10 bases between them. Per germline, CDR1 PRHDT and CDR2 FYEKMQ (reference sequence). The CDR3 is 13 amino acids. The CDR3 bases are TGTGCCAGCAGCCCAATAGGTGAAGAGACCCAGTACTTC. It encodes CASSPIGEETQYF.

The genes are TRBV23-1 and TRBJ2-5; D tentatively fits TRBD1 or TRBD2 (5 bases each). TRBV23-1 is filed as an ORF, its function uncertain. CDR3 length equals 16 residues. Trimming took off 1 base at V and 0 bases at J, with 12 bases between the two ends. CDR3 coding DNA: TGCGCCAGCAGTCAATTCGGGACCGTATACCAAGAGACCCAGTACTTC. This codes for CASSQFGTVYQETQYF.

V gene TRBV20-1 combines with J gene TRBJ2-3, with TRBD2 matching over 8 bases. This CDR3 is 14 amino acids long. Trimming took 3 bases from V and 2 from J; bases not matched to a gene: 4. CDR1 and CDR2 from the germline V gene are DFQATT and SNEGSKA (reference sequence). The CDR3: CSASFGGVTDTQYF. CDR3 DNA: TGCAGTGCTAGTTTCGGGGGGGTCACAGATACGCAGTATTTT.

In DNA form, the CDR3 reads TGTGCCAGCGGAGATCAGGGGGCGCCCTACGAGCAGTACTTC. This sequence encodes CASGDQGAPYEQYF. This rearrangement joins TRBV4-2 to TRBJ2-7; 8 bases align to TRBD1. CDR3 length equals 14 residues. V was clipped by 8 bases and J by 2 bases; unmatched bases: 8. The germline CDR1 and CDR2 sequences are LGHNA and YNFKEQ.

The V and J genes are TRBV18 and TRBJ1-5, with 7 bases matching TRBD1. The junction had 9 bases not matched to a gene; V was cut back by 5 bases and J by 11 bases. CDR1 is KGHSH and CDR2 is LQKENI in the germline V gene. CDR3 length: 13 residues. CDR3 bases: TGTGCCAGCTCATCCACAGGGGTAGGGACCCAGCATTTT. Residues: CASSSTGVGTQHF.

The V call is TRBV5-1, the J call TRBJ2-7; TRBD1 matches at 11 bases. With 4 bases clipped from V and 6 bases from J, the junction kept 12 bases outside the gene matches. The CDR3 covers 16 residues. Germline V gene data show CDR1 as SGHRS and CDR2 as YFSETQ. The CDR3 here is CASSPWTGGSVGEQYF. Here the CDR3 DNA reads TGCGCCAGCAGCCCTTGGACAGGGGGCTCTGTGGGCGAGCAGTACTTC.

This clone occurred a few times. One end of the junction does not line up with germline, which may come from a read error. The CDR3 DNA reads TGTGCCAGCAGTGAAAGCATCGGCGACAGCTTC. Encoded protein: CASSESIGDSF. This rearrangement joins TRBV6-4 to TRBJ2-7, with D possibly TRBD1 on 5 matching bases. Germline V CDR1 and CDR2: MRHNA, SNTAGT. The CDR3 extends over 11 amino acids.